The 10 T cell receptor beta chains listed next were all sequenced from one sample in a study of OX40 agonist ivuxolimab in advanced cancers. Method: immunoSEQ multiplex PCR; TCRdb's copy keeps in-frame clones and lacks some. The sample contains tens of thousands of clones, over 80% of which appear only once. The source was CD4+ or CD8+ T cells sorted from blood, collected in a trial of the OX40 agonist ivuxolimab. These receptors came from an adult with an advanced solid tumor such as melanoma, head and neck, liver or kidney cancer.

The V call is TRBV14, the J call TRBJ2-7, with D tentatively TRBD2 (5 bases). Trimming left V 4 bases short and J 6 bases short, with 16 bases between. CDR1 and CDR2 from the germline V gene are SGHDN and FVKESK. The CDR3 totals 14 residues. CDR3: CASSPWTGSVEQYF. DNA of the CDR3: TGTGCCAGCAGCCCGTGGACTGGCTCTGTCGAGCAGTACTTC.

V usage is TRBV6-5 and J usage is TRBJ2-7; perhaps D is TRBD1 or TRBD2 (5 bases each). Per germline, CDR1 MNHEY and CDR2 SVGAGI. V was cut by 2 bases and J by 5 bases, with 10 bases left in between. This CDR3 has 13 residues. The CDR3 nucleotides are TGTGCCAGCAGTTACGTCGGGACCAACGAGCAGTACTTC. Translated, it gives CASSYVGTNEQYF.

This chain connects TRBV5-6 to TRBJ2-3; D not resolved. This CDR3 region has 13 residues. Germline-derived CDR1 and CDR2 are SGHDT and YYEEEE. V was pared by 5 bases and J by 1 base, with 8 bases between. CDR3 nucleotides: TGTGCCAGCAGAAGCCAGGGCACAGATACGCAGTATTTT. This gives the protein CASRSQGTDTQYF. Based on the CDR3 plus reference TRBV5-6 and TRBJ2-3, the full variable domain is DAGVTQSPTHLIKTRGQQVTLRCSPKSGHDTVSWYQQALGQGPQFIFQYYEEEERQRGNFPDRFSGHQFPNYSSELNVNALLLGDSALYLCASRSQGTDTQYFGPGTRLTVL.

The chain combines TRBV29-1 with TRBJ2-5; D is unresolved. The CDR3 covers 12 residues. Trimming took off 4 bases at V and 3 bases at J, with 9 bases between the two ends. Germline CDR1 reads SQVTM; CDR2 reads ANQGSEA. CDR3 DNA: TGCAGCGTTGCACCCGCCGAAGAGACCCAGTACTTC. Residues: CSVAPAEETQYF.

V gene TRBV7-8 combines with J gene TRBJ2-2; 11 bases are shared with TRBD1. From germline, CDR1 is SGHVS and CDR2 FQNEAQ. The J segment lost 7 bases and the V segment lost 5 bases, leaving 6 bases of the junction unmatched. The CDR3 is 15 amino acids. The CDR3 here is CASSGQGAVIGELFF. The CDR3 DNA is TGTGCCAGCAGCGGACAGGGGGCAGTTATCGGGGAGCTGTTTTTT.

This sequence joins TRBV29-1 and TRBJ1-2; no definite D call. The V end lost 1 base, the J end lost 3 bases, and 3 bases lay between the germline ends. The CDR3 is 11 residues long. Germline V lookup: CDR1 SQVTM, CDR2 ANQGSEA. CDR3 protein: CSVEGDYGYTF. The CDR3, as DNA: TGCAGCGTTGAAGGCGACTATGGCTACACCTTC.

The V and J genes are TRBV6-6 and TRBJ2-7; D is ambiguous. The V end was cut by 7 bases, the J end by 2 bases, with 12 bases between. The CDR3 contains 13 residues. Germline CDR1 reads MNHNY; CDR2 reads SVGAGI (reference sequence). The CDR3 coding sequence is TGTGCCAGCACCGGGCAGAGGCCCTACGAGCAGTACTTC. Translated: CASTGQRPYEQYF.

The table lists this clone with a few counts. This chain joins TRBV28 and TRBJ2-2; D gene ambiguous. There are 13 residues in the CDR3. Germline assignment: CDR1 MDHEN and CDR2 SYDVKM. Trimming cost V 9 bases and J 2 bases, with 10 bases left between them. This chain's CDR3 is CASKQTNTGELFF. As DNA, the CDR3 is TGTGCCAGTAAGCAGACCAACACCGGGGAGCTGTTTTTT.

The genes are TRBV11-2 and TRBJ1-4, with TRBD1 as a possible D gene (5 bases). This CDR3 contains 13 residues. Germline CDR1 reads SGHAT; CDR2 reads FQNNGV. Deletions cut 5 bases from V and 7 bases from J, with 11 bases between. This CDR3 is CASSRQRGEKLFF. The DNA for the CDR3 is TGTGCCAGCAGCCGACAGAGGGGTGAAAAACTGTTTTTT.

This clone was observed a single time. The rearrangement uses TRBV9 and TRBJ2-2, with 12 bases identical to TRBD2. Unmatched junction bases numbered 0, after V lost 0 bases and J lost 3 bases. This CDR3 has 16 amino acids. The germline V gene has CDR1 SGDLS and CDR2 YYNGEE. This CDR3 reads CASSVGLAGDTGELFF. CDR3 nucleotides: TGTGCCAGCAGCGTAGGACTAGCGGGGGACACCGGGGAGCTGTTTTTT.